Below, 30 T cell receptor beta chains from the same sample are listed, as sequenced in a study of T cell responses to AZD1222 COVID-19 vaccine. The table came from immunoSEQ multiplex PCR; TCRdb's copy has only in-frame clones and leaves some out. Of about 160,000 clones listed, about 90% are singletons. Source: peripheral blood, taken on day 0 of MenACWY control vaccination. Receptor source: an adult in good health.

In DNA form, the CDR3 reads TGTGCCAGCAGCGTAGGATTGGGGGAATATTTCTACGAGCAGTACTTC. Translated, it gives CASSVGLGEYFYEQYF. The rearrangement joins TRBV9 to TRBJ2-7, with D perhaps TRBD1 or TRBD2 (5 bases each). Trimming took off 0 bases at V and 3 bases at J, with 16 bases between the two ends. The CDR3 runs to 16 residues. Germline assignment: CDR1 SGDLS and CDR2 YYNGEE.

The chain carries TRBV21-1 and TRBJ2-2; the D call of TRBD2 is as the table states it, not checked on the DNA. TRBV21-1 is an annotated pseudogene. There are 15 residues in the CDR3. The CDR3 bases are TGTGCCAGCAGACCGGGGGGAGGCGGCACCGGGGAGCTGTTTTTT. Translating gives CASRPGGGGTGELFF.

This chain uses TRBV30 with TRBJ2-7, with a tentative D call TRBD1 (6 bases). The germline CDR1 and CDR2 sequences are GTSNPN and SVGIG (reference sequence). V lost 1 base, J lost 4 bases, and 8 bases lay in between. This CDR3 has 12 residues. In DNA, the CDR3 is TGTGCCTGGAGTGGGGGGCAGTACGAGCAGTACTTC. Translation gives CAWSGGQYEQYF.

The rearrangement joins TRBV30 to TRBJ2-3; 7 bases match TRBD2. The CDR3 is 16 amino acids. The J segment lost 3 bases and the V segment lost 4 bases, leaving 13 bases of the junction unmatched. In germline, CDR1 is GTSNPN, CDR2 SVGIG (reference sequence). The CDR3 sequence is CAWIQTAGILTDTQYF. The CDR3 DNA sequence: TGTGCCTGGATACAGACAGCGGGGATCTTGACAGATACGCAGTATTTT.

The chain links TRBV27 to TRBJ1-4; TRBD1 is a possible D gene (6 bases). CDR3 size: 16 residues. Trimming took 5 bases from V and 6 from J, leaving 19 bases between them. Germline V gives CDR1 MNHEY, CDR2 SMNVEV (reference sequence). The CDR3 DNA reads as TGTGCCAGCAGTCTTTTCCGGCTTGGGGGCGATGAAAAACTGTTTTTT. It encodes CASSLFRLGGDEKLFF. Combining the CDR3 with reference TRBV27 and TRBJ1-4 gives the whole variable domain EAQVTQNPRYLITVTGKKLTVTCSQNMNHEYMSWYRQDPGLGLRQIYYSMNVEVTDKGDVPEGYKVSRKEKRNFPLILESPSPNQTSLYFCASSLFRLGGDEKLFFGSGTQLSVL.

CDR3 in amino acids: CASSESLAGADTQYF. The DNA for the CDR3 is TGTGCCAGCAGTGAAAGCCTAGCGGGAGCAGATACGCAGTATTTT. The chain recombines TRBV6-1 with TRBJ2-3; 10 bases align to TRBD2. The CDR3 contains 15 residues. V shed 2 bases, J shed 4 bases, and the junction held 3 bases outside the gene matches. Germline values: CDR1 MNHNS, CDR2 SASEGT.

The CDR3 nucleotides are TGTGCCAGCAGTGTTACAGGTTGGGGCTCGACAACGGCTTTCTTT. Amino acids: CASSVTGWGSTTAFF. The rearrangement uses TRBV28 and TRBJ1-1; D is perhaps TRBD1 (5 bases). The CDR3 sequence is 15 residues long. Trimming left V 5 bases short and J 11 bases short, with 24 bases between. CDR1 and CDR2 (germline): MDHEN, SYDVKM.

The J gene is TRBJ2-1, the V gene TRBV9, with 7 bases aligning to TRBD2. V lost 0 bases and J lost 7; bases outside the gene matches: 10. This CDR3 has 16 amino acids. From germline, CDR1 is SGDLS and CDR2 YYNGEE. DNA of the CDR3: TGTGCCAGCAGCGTAGAAGGAGGGAGGGCCGGGAATGAGCAGTTCTTC. Translated, it gives CASSVEGGRAGNEQFF.

The chain employs TRBV18 and TRBJ1-5, with a tentative D call TRBD1 (6 bases). V gave up 3 bases and J gave up 0 bases, with 6 bases separating them. The CDR3 is 14 residues long. The germline CDR1 and CDR2 sequences are KGHSH and LQKENI. CDR3 region: CASSPDSSNQPQHF. CDR3 nucleotides: TGTGCCAGCTCACCGGACAGTAGCAATCAGCCCCAGCATTTT.

The V and J genes are TRBV15 and TRBJ2-1; 7 nucleotides agree with TRBD2. In germline, CDR1 is LNHNV, CDR2 YYDKDF (reference sequence). This CDR3 region has 17 residues. V was pared by 2 bases and J by 8 bases, with 15 bases of the junction left unmatched. CDR3 sequence (DNA): TGTGCCACCAGCAGACGTCGGCCCCCGGGAGGAATTCATGAGCAGTTCTTC. Amino acid sequence: CATSRRRPPGGIHEQFF.

This clone was picked up one time. This chain joins TRBV9 and TRBJ1-4, with D hard to call. Looked up from germline, CDR1 is SGDLS and CDR2 is YYNGEE. The V and J ends lost 0 bases and 2 bases respectively, with 8 bases between them. The CDR3 length is 15 residues. The CDR3 here is CASSVELGTNEKLFF. For the CDR3, the DNA is TGTGCCAGCAGCGTAGAGTTGGGTACTAATGAAAAACTGTTTTTT.

The chain links TRBV4-3 to TRBJ1-4; 9 bases fit TRBD1. The CDR3 extends over 15 amino acids. V lost 4 bases to trimming and J lost 4 bases; unmatched junction nucleotides: 4. Germline CDR1 LGHNA, CDR2 YSLEER. CDR3 region: CASSLSGQGNEKLFF. CDR3 nucleotide sequence: TGCGCCAGCAGCCTTTCGGGACAGGGTAATGAAAAACTGTTTTTT.

The rearrangement uses TRBV7-9 and TRBJ2-3; D is undetermined. The germline V and J ends were trimmed by 2 bases and 1 base, with 13 bases remaining between them. CDR1 is SEHNR and CDR2 is FQNEAQ in the germline V gene (reference sequence). The CDR3 sequence is 16 residues long. CDR3 amino acids: CASSLLASAGTDTQYF. The DNA of the CDR3 is TGTGCCAGCAGCTTATTGGCAAGCGCCGGCACAGATACGCAGTATTTT.

This clone has a handful of counts. The rearrangement joins TRBV4-3 to TRBJ1-1; no clear D. Deletions cut 0 bases from V and 5 bases from J, with 13 bases between. Germline values: CDR1 LGHNA, CDR2 YSLEER. The CDR3 length is 15 residues. CDR3 nucleotide sequence: TGCGCCAGCAGCCAAGATAGGACGGCGACTACTGAAGCTTTCTTT. Its protein product is CASSQDRTATTEAFF.

The J gene is TRBJ2-1, the V gene TRBV19; 8 bases map to TRBD2. V dropped 7 bases and J dropped 10; count of bases not matched to a gene: 15. Per germline, CDR1 LNHDA and CDR2 SQIVND (reference sequence). The length of the CDR3 is 15 residues. CDR3 coding DNA: TGTGCCAGTATGAAGGGACTAGGGGATTTGGGGGAGCAGTTCTTC. The encoded protein is CASMKGLGDLGEQFF.

The V call is TRBV5-6, the J call TRBJ2-5; a weak D match, TRBD1 (6 bases). The germline gives CDR1 SGHDT, CDR2 YYEEEE. Trimming removed 4 bases at V and 7 bases at J, with 20 bases between. This CDR3 is built from 15 residues. Written as DNA, the CDR3 is TGTGCCAGCAGCCGCTGGACAGACCGGGACGGGACCCAGTACTTC. Amino acid sequence: CASSRWTDRDGTQYF.

The rearrangement uses TRBV6-5 and TRBJ1-2; D might be TRBD1 (5 bases). CDR1 is MNHEY and CDR2 is SVGAGI in the germline V gene. V gave up 7 bases and J gave up 3 bases, with 12 bases separating them. This CDR3 has 13 amino acids. The CDR3: CASKQAGHYGYTF. The CDR3 DNA reads as TGTGCCAGCAAGCAGGCAGGGCACTATGGCTACACCTTC.

The chain has TRBV5-5 and TRBJ2-7; D is uncertain. The CDR3 loop spans 12 amino acids. The V gene's germline CDR1 is SGHKS and CDR2 YYEKEE (reference sequence). Trimming removed 4 bases from V and 4 bases from J, with 9 bases in between. The CDR3 sequence is CASSTRQYEQYF. CDR3 nucleotides: TGTGCCAGCAGCACTCGACAATACGAGCAGTACTTC.

The V gene is TRBV7-8, the J gene TRBJ1-5, with D uncertain. The CDR3 contains 15 residues. The ends were cut back, 3 bases at V and 0 bases at J, with 9 bases in the middle. Germline assignment: CDR1 SGHVS and CDR2 FQNEAQ. The chain's CDR3 is CASSFSAGSNQPQHF. The CDR3 DNA reads TGTGCCAGCAGCTTCTCAGCCGGTAGCAATCAGCCCCAGCATTTT.

The gene calls are TRBV4-2 and TRBJ2-2; 7 nucleotides align to TRBD1. Germline-derived CDR1 and CDR2 are LGHNA and YNFKEQ. Trimming cost V 4 bases and J 1 base; bases outside gene matches: 3. The CDR3 is 15 residues long. The CDR3 is CASSRTGENTGELFF. The CDR3 DNA sequence: TGTGCCAGCAGCCGGACAGGTGAGAACACCGGGGAGCTGTTTTTT.

J is TRBJ2-3 and V is TRBV6-5; D ambiguous. Germline lookup yields CDR1 MNHEY and CDR2 SVGAGI. CDR3 length: 15 amino acids. Trimming stripped 9 bases from V and 1 base from J, with 17 bases between. The CDR3 here is CASRMAGSGTDTQYF. DNA for the CDR3: TGTGCCAGTCGTATGGCAGGTAGTGGCACAGATACGCAGTATTTT.

V gene TRBV5-3 combines with J gene TRBJ1-3; 7 bases align to TRBD1. TRBV5-3 is an ORF for which the function is uncertain. CDR3 size: 15 residues. The ends lost 2 bases at V and 2 bases at J; junction bases unmatched: 4. CDR3: CARSFPGTAGNTIYF. The CDR3 nucleotides read TGTGCCAGAAGCTTTCCCGGGACAGCTGGAAACACCATATATTTT.

This chain connects TRBV29-1 to TRBJ1-4; 11 bases are a match to TRBD1. Losses at the gene ends were 3 bases for V and 8 bases for J; bases not matched to a gene: 5. This CDR3 spans 14 amino acids. Germline loops: CDR1 SQVTM, CDR2 ANQGSEA. In DNA form, the CDR3 reads TGCAGCGTTGACCCAGGACAGGGGGCAGAAAAACTGTTTTTT. As protein: CSVDPGQGAEKLFF.

The CDR3 coding sequence is TGTGCCACCAGCAGAGTGGGCGTCCCTGAAGCTTTCTTT. Translated: CATSRVGVPEAFF. This rearrangement joins TRBV15 to TRBJ1-1; D ambiguous. Trimming stripped 1 base from V and 6 bases from J, with 9 bases between. The CDR3 totals 13 residues. CDR1 is LNHNV, CDR2 YYDKDF, per germline (reference sequence).

The chain joins TRBV29-1 to TRBJ2-7; no firm D call. The length of the CDR3 is 12 residues. From germline, CDR1 is SQVTM and CDR2 ANQGSEA. Trimming removed 4 bases from V and 6 bases from J, with 13 bases in between. CDR3 DNA sequence: TGCAGCGTTGTAGTTGTGGACCGCGAGCAGTACTTC. Translating gives CSVVVVDREQYF.

The chain has TRBV19 and TRBJ1-5; TRBD1 matches 10 bases. V trimming: 5 bases; J trimming: 6 bases; junction bases outside the gene matches: 10. Germline values: CDR1 LNHDA, CDR2 SQIVND (reference sequence). This CDR3 spans 16 amino acids. Here the CDR3 reads CASSPRDRGMGQPQHF. The CDR3 nucleotides are TGTGCCAGTAGTCCCCGGGACAGGGGAATGGGTCAGCCCCAGCATTTT.

The CDR3 spells CASSLSVNTYTGELFF. CDR3 bases: TGTGCCAGCAGTTTATCCGTCAACACTTACACCGGGGAGCTGTTTTTT. This chain connects TRBV27 to TRBJ2-2; no reliable D call. Germline CDR1 reads MNHEY; CDR2 reads SMNVEV (reference sequence). The CDR3 contains 16 residues. Between the trimmed V and J ends, which lost 0 bases and 3 bases, there was a span of 11 bases.

The rearrangement uses TRBV4-1 and TRBJ2-1; 10 nucleotides align to TRBD2. The CDR3 extends over 16 amino acids. Per the germline V gene, CDR1 is MGHRA and CDR2 is YSYEKL. Trimming at V came to 2 bases and at J to 7 bases, leaving 8 bases not matched to a gene. CDR3 residues: CASSQPRASGSNEQFF. The CDR3 DNA sequence: TGCGCCAGCAGCCAACCGAGGGCTAGCGGGAGTAATGAGCAGTTCTTC.

This chain's CDR3 is CASSHMRGAGTGELFF. CDR3 in DNA: TGTGCCAGCAGCCACATGAGGGGGGCAGGCACCGGGGAGCTGTTTTTT. This rearrangement joins TRBV3-1 (or the pseudogene TRBV3-2) to TRBJ2-2; D may correspond to TRBD1 or TRBD2 (6 bases each). Germline V gene lookup returns CDR1 LGHDT and CDR2 YNNKEL (reference sequence). The CDR3 consists of 16 residues. Trimming left V 3 bases short and J 4 bases short, with 15 bases between.

This clone was found once. The CDR3 sequence: CASSPRWTTYEQYF. The CDR3 nucleotides are TGCGCCAGCAGCCCCCGGTGGACGACCTACGAGCAGTACTTC. This chain joins TRBV5-1 and TRBJ2-7; the D is unclear. This CDR3 has 14 amino acids. V was shortened by 4 bases and J by 2 bases, with 13 bases between the two germline ends. CDR1 is SGHRS and CDR2 is YFSETQ in the germline V gene.